Below, 22 T cell receptor beta chains from the same sample are listed, as sequenced in a study of cytomegalovirus exposure and HLA in healthy donors. The PCR contained 60 Vbeta and 13 Jbeta primers. Using immunoSEQ multiplex PCR, the repertoire was profiled, and TCRdb retains in-frame clones only, with some absent. Counted here are 200,000 or so clones, approximately 81% occurring once; the ten biggest clones make up roughly 1.3%. Sample: PBMCs. These receptor sequences come from a human donor in good health.

The chain links TRBV27 to TRBJ2-7; no firm D call. Germline V gene lookup returns CDR1 MNHEY and CDR2 SMNVEV (reference sequence). This CDR3 comprises 15 residues. Trimming cost V 5 bases and J 2 bases, with 16 bases left between them. Here the CDR3 DNA reads TGTGCCAGCAGTCCTATCGCCCCCCTCACCTACGAGCAGTACTTC. Amino acids: CASSPIAPLTYEQYF.

The chain combines TRBV7-3 with TRBJ2-7; 8 bases fit TRBD2. Germline CDR1 is SGHTA and CDR2 is FQGTGA. This CDR3 region has 13 residues. V gave up 2 bases and J gave up 6 bases; unmatched junction bases: 3. CDR3 in DNA: TGTGCCAGCAGCTTACTAGCGGGTGGCGAGCAGTACTTC. Amino acids: CASSLLAGGEQYF.

The chain recombines TRBV2 with TRBJ1-1; TRBD1 is a possible D gene (5 bases). Trimming took off 8 bases at V and 1 base at J, with 14 bases between the two ends. The CDR3 is 14 amino acids. Germline V gene lookup returns CDR1 SNHLY and CDR2 FYNNEI. CDR3 protein: CASRTDSRNTEAFF. CDR3 coding DNA: TGTGCCAGCCGAACTGACAGTAGGAACACTGAAGCTTTCTTT.

The chain links TRBV2 to TRBJ2-7; 11 bases agree with TRBD1. With 1 base clipped from V and 3 bases from J, the junction kept 2 bases outside the gene matches. CDR1 and CDR2 from the germline V gene are SNHLY and FYNNEI. CDR3 length: 15 residues. CDR3 region: CASSEVGTGGYEQYF. CDR3 in DNA: TGTGCCAGCAGTGAAGTTGGGACAGGGGGCTACGAGCAGTACTTC.

The chain couples TRBV28 to TRBJ2-2; possible D gene TRBD2, 7 bases. The CDR3 consists of 16 residues. Germline V gives CDR1 MDHEN, CDR2 SYDVKM. Trimming shortened V by 3 bases and J by 3 bases, and 14 bases separated the two germline ends. The CDR3 protein is CASSFSLGGDTGELFF. CDR3 sequence (DNA): TGTGCCAGCAGTTTCTCGTTAGGGGGGGACACCGGGGAGCTGTTTTTT.

The V and J genes are TRBV28 and TRBJ2-1; 8 bases map to TRBD2. Germline CDR1 is MDHEN and CDR2 is SYDVKM. Losses at the gene ends were 5 bases for V and 6 bases for J; bases not matched to a gene: 9. The CDR3 totals 15 residues. As DNA, the CDR3 is TGTGCCAGCAGTCGGGGACTAGAGGGGGGCAATGAGCAGTTCTTC. Translation gives CASSRGLEGGNEQFF.

This clone was seen only once. This sequence joins TRBV27 and TRBJ2-5; a weak D match, TRBD2 (6 bases). V lost 5 bases, J lost 4 bases, and 14 bases lay in between. The CDR3 contains 14 residues. From germline, CDR1 is MNHEY and CDR2 SMNVEV (reference sequence). This CDR3 is CASSLLGSGETQYF. In DNA, the CDR3 is TGTGCCAGCAGTCTCCTCGGGAGTGGAGAGACCCAGTACTTC.

The genes are TRBV27 and TRBJ1-1; D is unresolved. Trimming stripped 5 bases from V and 3 bases from J, with 16 bases between. The CDR3 covers 15 residues. Germline V lookup: CDR1 MNHEY, CDR2 SMNVEV (reference sequence). The CDR3 here is CASSPGIKGDTEAFF. DNA of the CDR3: TGTGCCAGCAGTCCCGGGATTAAGGGCGACACTGAAGCTTTCTTT.

The chain has TRBV10-3 and TRBJ2-7; 8 positions agree with TRBD1. The CDR3 extends over 14 amino acids. The J segment lost 0 bases and the V segment lost 4 bases, leaving 2 bases of the junction unmatched. Per germline, CDR1 ENHRY and CDR2 SYGVKD. CDR3 protein: CAISGGTGSYEQYF. For the CDR3, the DNA is TGTGCCATCAGTGGAGGGACAGGCTCCTACGAGCAGTACTTC.

This clone has only one observation. CDR3 DNA sequence: TGTGCCAGCAGCTTGGGTAGGGGTACCACAGATACGCAGTATTTT. The encoded protein is CASSLGRGTTDTQYF. J is TRBJ2-3 and V is TRBV5-8, with D possibly matching TRBD1 (5 bases). The CDR3 is 15 residues long. Germline V gene data show CDR1 as SGHTS and CDR2 as YDEGEE. V was pared by 0 bases and J by 2 bases, with 10 bases between.

This rearrangement joins TRBV6-1 to TRBJ2-3; 7 nucleotides agree with TRBD1. CDR1 is MNHNS, CDR2 SASEGT, per germline. This CDR3 comprises 15 residues. V shed 6 bases and J 4 bases; nucleotides not matched to a gene: 10. Written as DNA, the CDR3 is TGTGCCAGCAGGCGAATAGACAGGGATTCAGATACGCAGTATTTT. Translating gives CASRRIDRDSDTQYF.

The chain has TRBV5-8 and TRBJ2-7; D is perhaps TRBD1 (5 bases). The CDR3 extends over 14 amino acids. Looked up from germline, CDR1 is SGHTS and CDR2 is YDEGEE. Trimming pared 3 bases from V and 6 bases from J, leaving 16 bases between. In nucleotides, the CDR3 is TGTGCCAGCAGCTGGACACCCCCCGGTGCCGAGCAGTACTTC. Its translation: CASSWTPPGAEQYF.

The chain recombines TRBV2 with TRBJ1-1, with unresolved D. Germline-derived CDR1 and CDR2 are SNHLY and FYNNEI. The CDR3 totals 12 residues. The V and J ends lost 7 bases and 1 base respectively, with 7 bases between them. In DNA, the CDR3 is TGTGCCAGCAAAGTAGCGAACACTGAAGCTTTCTTT. This codes for CASKVANTEAFF. Supplemented by reference TRBV2 and TRBJ1-1, the full variable domain reads EPEVTQTPSHQVTQMGQEVILRCVPISNHLYFYWYRQILGQKVEFLVSFYNNEISEKSEIFDDQFSVERPDGSNFTLKIRSTKLEDSAMYFCASKVANTEAFFGQGTRLTVV.

The genes are TRBV4-2 and TRBJ2-7; 8 nucleotides match TRBD2. This CDR3 contains 14 residues. Losses at the gene ends were 4 bases for V and 4 bases for J; bases not matched to a gene: 6. Germline V gene lookup returns CDR1 LGHNA and CDR2 YNFKEQ. The CDR3 coding sequence is TGTGCCAGCAGCCTTTCCGGGACTAGTTACGAGCAGTACTTC. Protein sequence: CASSLSGTSYEQYF.

In nucleotides, the CDR3 is TGTGCCAGCTCCCCGGGACAGGGGATGGGAAACACCATATATTTT. Translated: CASSPGQGMGNTIYF. This chain links TRBV18 with TRBJ1-3; TRBD1 matches at 10 bases. CDR1 KGHSH and CDR2 LQKENI come from the germline V gene. The CDR3 covers 15 residues. The V and J ends lost 6 bases and 4 bases, in that order; junction bases with no gene match: 6.

This clone was observed a handful of times. The chain recombines TRBV4-1 with TRBJ1-4; 7 bases are a match to TRBD1. The V segment lost 6 bases and the J segment 3 bases; nucleotides outside the gene matches: 4. Germline lookup yields CDR1 MGHRA and CDR2 YSYEKL. The CDR3 has 14 amino acids. CDR3 amino acids: CASSTGTANEKLFF. CDR3 nucleotides: TGCGCCAGCAGTACCGGGACAGCTAATGAAAAACTGTTTTTT.

The rearrangement joins TRBV7-9 to TRBJ2-3, with 11 bases fitting TRBD2. The germline V gene encodes CDR1 SEHNR and CDR2 FQNEAQ (reference sequence). With V trimmed by 5 bases and J by 2 bases, 9 bases remained unmatched. The length of the CDR3 is 17 residues. The CDR3 region is CASSHGLAGLFTDTQYF. CDR3 coding DNA: TGTGCCAGCAGCCACGGACTAGCGGGCCTTTTCACAGATACGCAGTATTTT.

The chain carries TRBV19 and TRBJ2-6; TRBD2 is a possible D gene (5 bases). The length of the CDR3 is 16 residues. The germline gives CDR1 LNHDA, CDR2 SQIVND (reference sequence). V lost 9 bases to trimming and J lost 1 base, with 16 bases between them. The CDR3, as DNA: TGTGCCAGCGGACGGTTCGGGGAATCTGGGGCCAACGTCCTGACTTTC. Translated, it gives CASGRFGESGANVLTF. The entire variable domain, with the rest obtained from reference TRBV19 and TRBJ2-6, is as follows: DGGITQSPKYLFRKEGQNVTLSCEQNLNHDAMYWYRQDPGQGLRLIYYSQIVNDFQKGDIAEGYSVSREKKESFPLTVTSAQKNPTAFYLCASGRFGESGANVLTFGAGSRLTVL.

The rearrangement joins TRBV7-2 to TRBJ2-7; 8 bases are a match to TRBD2. Germline assignment: CDR1 SGHTA and CDR2 FQGNSA. The V segment lost 1 base and the J segment 7 bases; nucleotides outside the gene matches: 12. The CDR3 runs 16 residues. CDR3 region: CASSLVLSSGNREQYF. CDR3 bases: TGTGCCAGCAGCTTAGTTTTGAGTAGCGGGAATCGGGAGCAGTACTTC.

The chain is built from TRBV7-3 and TRBJ2-1; 8 nucleotides agree with TRBD1. V dropped 5 bases and J dropped 6; count of bases not matched to a gene: 6. Germline V gives CDR1 SGHTA, CDR2 FQGTGA. The length of the CDR3 is 14 residues. The CDR3 nucleotides read TGTGCCAGCAGCGCCGGGACAGGTGGCAATGAGCAGTTCTTC. It is translated as CASSAGTGGNEQFF. Full variable domain (rest looked up from reference TRBV7-3 and TRBJ2-1): GAGVSQTPSNKVTEKGKYVELRCDPISGHTALYWYRQSLGQGPEFLIYFQGTGAADDSGLPNDRFFAVRPEGSVSTLKIQRTERGDSAVYLCASSAGTGGNEQFFGPGTRLTVL.

The genes are TRBV10-3 and TRBJ2-2; D is unclear. This CDR3 region has 13 residues. Germline values: CDR1 ENHRY, CDR2 SYGVKD. Trimming took off 3 bases at V and 6 bases at J, with 8 bases between the two ends. CDR3 protein: CAISDRLPGELFF. CDR3 nucleotides: TGTGCCATCAGTGATCGACTCCCCGGGGAGCTGTTTTTT.

The chain combines TRBV5-4 with TRBJ2-2; 8 bases map to TRBD2. Germline trimming cut 4 bases from V and 0 bases from J; bases unmatched to any gene: 2. The CDR3 has 15 residues. The germline V gene has CDR1 SGHNT and CDR2 YYREEE (reference sequence). The DNA of the CDR3 is TGTGCCAGCAGCAAGCGGGGGCCGAACACCGGGGAGCTGTTTTTT. Protein: CASSKRGPNTGELFF.